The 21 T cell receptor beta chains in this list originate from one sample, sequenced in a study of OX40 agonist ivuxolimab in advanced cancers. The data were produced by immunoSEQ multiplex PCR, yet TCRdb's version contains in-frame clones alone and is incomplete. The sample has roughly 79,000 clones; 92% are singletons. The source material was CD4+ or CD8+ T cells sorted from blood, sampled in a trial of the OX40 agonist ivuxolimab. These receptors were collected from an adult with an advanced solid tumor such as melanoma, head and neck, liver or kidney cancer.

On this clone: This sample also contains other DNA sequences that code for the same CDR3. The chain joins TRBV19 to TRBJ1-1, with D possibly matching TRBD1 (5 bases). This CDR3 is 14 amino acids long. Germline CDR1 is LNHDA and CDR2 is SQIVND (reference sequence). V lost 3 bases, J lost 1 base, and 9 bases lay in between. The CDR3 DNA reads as TGTGCCAGTAGTATTGGGCAGGGGAACACTGAAGCTTTCTTT. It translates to CASSIGQGNTEAFF. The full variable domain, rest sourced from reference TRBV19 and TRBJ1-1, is DGGITQSPKYLFRKEGQNVTLSCEQNLNHDAMYWYRQDPGQGLRLIYYSQIVNDFQKGDIAEGYSVSREKKESFPLTVTSAQKNPTAFYLCASSIGQGNTEAFFGQGTRLTVV.

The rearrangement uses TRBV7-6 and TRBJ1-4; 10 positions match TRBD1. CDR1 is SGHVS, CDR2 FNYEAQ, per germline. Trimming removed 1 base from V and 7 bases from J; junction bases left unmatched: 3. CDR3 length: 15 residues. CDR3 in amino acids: CASSLERTGGEKLFF. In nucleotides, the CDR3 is TGTGCCAGCAGCTTAGAAAGGACAGGGGGTGAAAAACTGTTTTTT.

The CDR3 bases are TGTGCCAGTAGTACCCCGGACGGGTACGAGCAGTACTTC. It is translated as CASSTPDGYEQYF. J is TRBJ2-7 and V is TRBV19; D is ambiguous. V shed 4 bases and J shed 4 bases, with 11 bases lying between them. This CDR3 has 13 residues. Germline loops: CDR1 LNHDA, CDR2 SQIVND (reference sequence).

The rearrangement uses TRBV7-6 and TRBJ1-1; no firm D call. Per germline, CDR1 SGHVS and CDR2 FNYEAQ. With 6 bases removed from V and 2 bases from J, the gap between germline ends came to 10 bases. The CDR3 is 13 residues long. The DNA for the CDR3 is TGTGCCAGCAGGCGTCAAGTTAACACTGAAGCTTTCTTT. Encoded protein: CASRRQVNTEAFF.

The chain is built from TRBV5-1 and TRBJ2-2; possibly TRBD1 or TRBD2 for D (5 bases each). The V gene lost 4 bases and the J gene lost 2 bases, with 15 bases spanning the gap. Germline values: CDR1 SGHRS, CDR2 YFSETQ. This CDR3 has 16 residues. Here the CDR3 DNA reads TGCGCCAGCAGCCCGACGGGGCGTGATAACACCGGGGAGCTGTTTTTT. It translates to CASSPTGRDNTGELFF.

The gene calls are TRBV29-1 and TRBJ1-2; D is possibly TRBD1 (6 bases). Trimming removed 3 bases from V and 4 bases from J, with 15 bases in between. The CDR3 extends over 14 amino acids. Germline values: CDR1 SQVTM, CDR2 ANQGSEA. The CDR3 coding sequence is TGCAGCGTTGAGAGGGGGTTTGAACTCTATGGCTACACCTTC. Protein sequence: CSVERGFELYGYTF.

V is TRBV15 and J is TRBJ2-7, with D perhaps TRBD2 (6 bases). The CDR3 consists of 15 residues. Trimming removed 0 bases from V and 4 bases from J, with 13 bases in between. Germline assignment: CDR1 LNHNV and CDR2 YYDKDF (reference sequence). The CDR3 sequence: CATSRDLGTSYEQYF. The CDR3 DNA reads TGTGCCACCAGCAGAGATCTGGGGACTTCATACGAGCAGTACTTC.

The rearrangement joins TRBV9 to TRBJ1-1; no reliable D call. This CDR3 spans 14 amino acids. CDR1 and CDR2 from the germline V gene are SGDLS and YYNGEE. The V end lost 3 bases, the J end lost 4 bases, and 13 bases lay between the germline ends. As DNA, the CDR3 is TGTGCCAGCAGCGCGGTGGACGGAATCACTGAAGCTTTCTTT. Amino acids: CASSAVDGITEAFF.

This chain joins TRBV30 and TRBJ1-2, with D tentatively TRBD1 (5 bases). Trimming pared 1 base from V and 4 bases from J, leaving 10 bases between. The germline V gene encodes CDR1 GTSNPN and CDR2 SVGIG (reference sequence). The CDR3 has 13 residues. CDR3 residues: CAWSAGAGYGYTF. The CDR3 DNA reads TGTGCCTGGAGTGCCGGGGCTGGCTATGGCTACACCTTC.

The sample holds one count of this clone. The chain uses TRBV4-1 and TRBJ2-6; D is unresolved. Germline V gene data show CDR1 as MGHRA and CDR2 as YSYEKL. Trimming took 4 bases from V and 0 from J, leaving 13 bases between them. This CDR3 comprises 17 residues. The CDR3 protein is CASSLLLPVSGANVLTF. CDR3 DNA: TGCGCCAGCAGCCTCCTTCTTCCGGTCTCTGGGGCCAACGTCCTGACTTTC.

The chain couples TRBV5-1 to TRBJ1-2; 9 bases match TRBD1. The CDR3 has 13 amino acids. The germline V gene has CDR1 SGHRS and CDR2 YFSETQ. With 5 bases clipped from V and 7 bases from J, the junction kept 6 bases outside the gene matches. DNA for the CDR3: TGCGCCAGCAGTCCTACAGGGGGCTTTGGCTACACCTTC. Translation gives CASSPTGGFGYTF.

CDR3 in DNA: TGTGCCAGTAGTCGGGACCACTATGGCTACACCTTC. Its protein is CASSRDHYGYTF. V is TRBV19 and J is TRBJ1-2; perhaps TRBD1 as D (5 bases). The germline V gene encodes CDR1 LNHDA and CDR2 SQIVND (reference sequence). This CDR3 spans 12 amino acids. V was trimmed by 5 bases and J by 3 bases, leaving 7 bases between them.

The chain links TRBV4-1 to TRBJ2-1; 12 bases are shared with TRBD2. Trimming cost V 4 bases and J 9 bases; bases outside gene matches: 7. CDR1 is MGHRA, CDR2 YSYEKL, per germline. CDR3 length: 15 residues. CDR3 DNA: TGCGCCAGCAGCCTACTAGCGGGGGGAGCTATTGAGCAGTTCTTC. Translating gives CASSLLAGGAIEQFF.

The CDR3 sequence is CASSEFSDEQYF. The CDR3 nucleotides read TGCGCCAGCAGTGAGTTTTCGGACGAGCAGTACTTC. This rearrangement joins TRBV10-1 to TRBJ2-7; D gene uncertain. The germline V gene encodes CDR1 WNHNN and CDR2 SYGVQD (reference sequence). CDR3 length equals 12 residues. V was cut by 1 base and J by 5 bases, with 6 bases left in between.

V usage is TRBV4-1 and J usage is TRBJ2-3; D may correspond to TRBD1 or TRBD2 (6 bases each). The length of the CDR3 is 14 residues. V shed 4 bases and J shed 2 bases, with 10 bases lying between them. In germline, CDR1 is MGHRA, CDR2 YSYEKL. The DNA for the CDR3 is TGCGCCAGCAGCCGGGGGGACATCACAGATACGCAGTATTTT. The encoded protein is CASSRGDITDTQYF.

The CDR3 bases are TGTGCCAGCAGCCTCGCGCCGGGACAGGGGTACAATGAGCAGTTCTTC. It encodes CASSLAPGQGYNEQFF. This rearrangement joins TRBV5-6 to TRBJ2-1; 10 positions agree with TRBD1. V lost 4 bases and J lost 4; bases outside the gene matches: 8. Germline assignment: CDR1 SGHDT and CDR2 YYEEEE. The CDR3 covers 16 residues.

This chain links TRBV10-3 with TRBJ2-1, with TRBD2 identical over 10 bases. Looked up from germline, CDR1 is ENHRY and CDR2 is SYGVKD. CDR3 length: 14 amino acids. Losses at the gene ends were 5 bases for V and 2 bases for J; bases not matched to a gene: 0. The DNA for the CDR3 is TGTGCCATCAGTAGCGGGGGGGCCTACAATGAGCAGTTCTTC. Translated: CAISSGGAYNEQFF.

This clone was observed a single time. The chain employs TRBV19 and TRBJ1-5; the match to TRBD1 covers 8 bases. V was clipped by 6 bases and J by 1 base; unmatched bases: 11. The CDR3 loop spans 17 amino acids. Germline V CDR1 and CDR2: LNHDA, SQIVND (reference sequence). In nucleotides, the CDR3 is TGTGCCAGTAGAGTGGACAGGGAAGGATGGAGCAATCAGCCCCAGCATTTT. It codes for CASRVDREGWSNQPQHF. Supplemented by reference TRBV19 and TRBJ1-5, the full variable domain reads DGGITQSPKYLFRKEGQNVTLSCEQNLNHDAMYWYRQDPGQGLRLIYYSQIVNDFQKGDIAEGYSVSREKKESFPLTVTSAQKNPTAFYLCASRVDREGWSNQPQHFGDGTRLSIL.

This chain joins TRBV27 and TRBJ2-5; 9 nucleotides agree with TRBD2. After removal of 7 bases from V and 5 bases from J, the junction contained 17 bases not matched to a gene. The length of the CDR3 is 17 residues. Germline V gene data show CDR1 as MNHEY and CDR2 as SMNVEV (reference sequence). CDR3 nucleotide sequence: TGTGCCAGCAAACTATGGGCCGGGACTAGCCCAAGGGAGACCCAGTACTTC. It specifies CASKLWAGTSPRETQYF.

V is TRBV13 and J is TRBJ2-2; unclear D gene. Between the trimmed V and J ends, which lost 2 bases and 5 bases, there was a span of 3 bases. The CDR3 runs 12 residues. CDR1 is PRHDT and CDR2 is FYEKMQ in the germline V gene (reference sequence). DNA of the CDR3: TGTGCCAGCAGCTTAAGTACCGGGGAGCTGTTTTTT. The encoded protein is CASSLSTGELFF. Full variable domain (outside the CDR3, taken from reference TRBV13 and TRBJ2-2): AAGVIQSPRHLIKEKRETATLKCYPIPRHDTVYWYQQGPGQDPQFLISFYEKMQSDKGSIPDRFSAQQFSDYHSELNMSSLELGDSALYFCASSLSTGELFFGEGSRLTVL.

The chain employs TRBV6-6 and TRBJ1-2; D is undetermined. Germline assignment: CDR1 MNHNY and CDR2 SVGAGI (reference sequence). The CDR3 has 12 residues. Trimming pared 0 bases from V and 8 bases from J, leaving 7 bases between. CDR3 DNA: TGTGCCAGCAGTTACTCGATTAGGGGCTACACCTTC. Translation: CASSYSIRGYTF.